The clone carrying this T cell receptor beta chain has a handful of counts. Data came from immunoSEQ multiplex PCR; TCRdb stores just in-frame clones and leaves some out. This repertoire shows 550,000 to 700,000 clones, around four fifths found once; its top ten account for around 1.7%. The entry originates in a study of shared clonotypes between healthy human individuals. CDR3 length: 16 amino acids. Germline CDR1 LNHNV, CDR2 YYDKDF (reference sequence). V was clipped by 0 bases and J by 8 bases, with 17 bases between them. The chain joins TRBV15 to TRBJ1-5; D is ambiguous. Sequenced material: memory CD4+ T cells sorted from blood. The subset denotes: CD45RA-negative fraction. The TCR originated in a woman aged 25 to 39 in good health. CDR3 DNA sequence: TGTGCCACCAGCAGAGATGTGTTTGACGTGGTAGAGCCCCAGCATTTT. This codes for CATSRDVFDVVEPQHF.